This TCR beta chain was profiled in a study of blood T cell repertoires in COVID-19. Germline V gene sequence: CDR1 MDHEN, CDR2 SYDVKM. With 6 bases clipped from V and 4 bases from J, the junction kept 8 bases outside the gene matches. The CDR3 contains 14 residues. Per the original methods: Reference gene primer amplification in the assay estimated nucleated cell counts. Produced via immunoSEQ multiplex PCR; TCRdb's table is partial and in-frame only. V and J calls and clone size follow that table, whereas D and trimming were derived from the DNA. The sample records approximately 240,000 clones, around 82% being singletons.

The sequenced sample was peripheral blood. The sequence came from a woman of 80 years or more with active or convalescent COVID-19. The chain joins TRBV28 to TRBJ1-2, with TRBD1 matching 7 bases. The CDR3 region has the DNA TGTGCCAGCAGGCTGACAGGGAAGGCCTATGGCTACACCTTC. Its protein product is CASRLTGKAYGYTF.